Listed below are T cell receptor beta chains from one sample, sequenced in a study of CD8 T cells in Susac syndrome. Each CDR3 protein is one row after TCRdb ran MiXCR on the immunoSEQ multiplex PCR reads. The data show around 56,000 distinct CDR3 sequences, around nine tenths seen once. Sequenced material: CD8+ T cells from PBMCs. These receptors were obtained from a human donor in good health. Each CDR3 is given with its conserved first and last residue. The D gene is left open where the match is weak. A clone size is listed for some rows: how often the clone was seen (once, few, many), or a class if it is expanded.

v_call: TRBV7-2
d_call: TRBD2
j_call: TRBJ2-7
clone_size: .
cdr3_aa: CASSLRDYYEQYF
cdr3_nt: TGTGCCAGCAGCCTCCGGGACTACTACGAGCAGTACTTC

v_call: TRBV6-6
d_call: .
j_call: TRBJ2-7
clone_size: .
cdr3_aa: CASSPEGGLEQYF
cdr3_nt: TGTGCCAGTTCACCGGAGGGGGGATTAGAGCAGTACTTC

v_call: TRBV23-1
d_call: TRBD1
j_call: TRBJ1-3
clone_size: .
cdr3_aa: CASSQRDRGPTCFSGNAIYF
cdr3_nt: TGCGCCAGCAGTCAACGGGACAGGGGTCCAACCTGCTTCTCTGGAAACGCCATATATTTT

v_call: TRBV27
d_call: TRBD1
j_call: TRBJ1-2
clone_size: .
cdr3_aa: CASSSRDKRDRDYGYTF
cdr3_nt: TGTGCCAGCAGTTCCAGAGACAAACGGGACAGGGACTATGGCTACACCTTC

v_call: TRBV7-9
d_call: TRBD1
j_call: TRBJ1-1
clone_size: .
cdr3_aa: CASSRDRANTEAFF
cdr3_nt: TGTGCCAGCAGCAGAGACAGGGCGAACACTGAAGCTTTCTTT

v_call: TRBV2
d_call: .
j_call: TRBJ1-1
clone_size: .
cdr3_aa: CASGGVIGMNTEAFF
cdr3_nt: TGTGCCAGCGGGGGGGTAATTGGAATGAACACTGAAGCTTTCTTT

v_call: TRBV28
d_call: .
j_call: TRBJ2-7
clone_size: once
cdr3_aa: CASSLSENVSPYEQYF
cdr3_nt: TGTGCCAGCAGTTTATCAGAGAATGTTAGTCCCTACGAGCAGTACTTC

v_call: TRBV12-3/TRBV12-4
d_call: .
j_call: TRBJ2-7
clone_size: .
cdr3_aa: CASSGGGTNSYEQYF
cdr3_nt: TGTGCCAGCAGTGGGGGCGGGACAAATTCCTACGAGCAGTACTTC

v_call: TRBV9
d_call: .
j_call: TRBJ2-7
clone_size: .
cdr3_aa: CASSPQGSPSEQYF
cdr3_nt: TGTGCCAGCAGCCCACAGGGCTCCCCCTCCGAGCAGTACTTC

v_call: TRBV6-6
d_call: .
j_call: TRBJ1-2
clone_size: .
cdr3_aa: CASSYGETHYGYTF
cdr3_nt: TGTGCCAGCAGTTATGGTGAGACACACTACGGCTACACCTTC

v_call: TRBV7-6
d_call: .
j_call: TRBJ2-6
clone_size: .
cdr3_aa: CASSDGQSGANVLTF
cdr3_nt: TGTGCCAGCAGCGATGGACAGTCCGGGGCCAACGTCCTGACTTTC

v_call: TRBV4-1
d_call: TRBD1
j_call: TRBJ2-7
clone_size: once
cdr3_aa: CASSRAGTEVDEQYF
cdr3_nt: TGCGCCAGCAGCCGAGCCGGGACAGAGGTCGACGAGCAGTACTTC

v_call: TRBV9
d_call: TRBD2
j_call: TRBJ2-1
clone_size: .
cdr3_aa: CASSPGTRKRQFF
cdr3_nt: TGTGCCAGCAGCCCTGGGACTAGGAAGAGGCAGTTCTTC

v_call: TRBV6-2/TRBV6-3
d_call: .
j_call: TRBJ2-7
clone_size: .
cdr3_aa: CASSSDREMGPYEQYF
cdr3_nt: TGTGCCAGCAGTTCGGACAGAGAAATGGGGCCCTACGAGCAGTACTTC

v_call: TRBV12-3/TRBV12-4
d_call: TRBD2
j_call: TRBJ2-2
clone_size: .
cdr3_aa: CASSSGGALNTGELFF
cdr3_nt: TGTGCCAGCAGTTCGGGGGGGGCGTTAAACACCGGGGAGCTGTTTTTT

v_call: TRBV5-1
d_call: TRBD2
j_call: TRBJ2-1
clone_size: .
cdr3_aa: CASSLVGGGYNEQFF
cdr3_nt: TGCGCCAGCAGCTTGGTGGGGGGGGGCTACAATGAGCAGTTCTTC

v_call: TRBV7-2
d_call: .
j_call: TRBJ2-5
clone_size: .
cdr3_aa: CASSLALARGGTQYF
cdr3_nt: TGTGCCAGCAGCTTAGCGCTAGCTCGTGGTGGGACCCAGTACTTC

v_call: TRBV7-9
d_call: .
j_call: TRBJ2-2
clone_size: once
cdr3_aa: CATSFERAGELFF
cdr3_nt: TGTGCCACCAGCTTTGAGCGGGCCGGGGAGCTGTTTTTT

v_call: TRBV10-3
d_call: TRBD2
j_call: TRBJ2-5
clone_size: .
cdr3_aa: CAISEGTSAETNQETQYF
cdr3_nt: TGTGCCATCAGTGAGGGGACTAGCGCGGAAACCAACCAAGAGACCCAGTACTTC

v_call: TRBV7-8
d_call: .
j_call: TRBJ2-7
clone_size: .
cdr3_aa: CASSLSPSYEQYF
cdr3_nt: TGTGCCAGCAGCTTAAGCCCGAGCTACGAGCAGTACTTC

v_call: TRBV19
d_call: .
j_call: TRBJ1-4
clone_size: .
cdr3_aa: CASSKYQRATNEKLFF
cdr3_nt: TGTGCCAGTAGTAAATACCAGCGGGCAACTAATGAAAAACTGTTTTTT

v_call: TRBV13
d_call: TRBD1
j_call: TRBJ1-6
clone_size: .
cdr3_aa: CASSTTRDSNSPLHF
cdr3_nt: TGTGCCAGCAGCACCACCCGGGACAGCAATTCACCCCTCCACTTT

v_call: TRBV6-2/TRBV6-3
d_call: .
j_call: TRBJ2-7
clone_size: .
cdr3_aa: CASSRGLGDEQYF
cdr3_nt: TGTGCCAGCAGTCGTGGATTGGGGGACGAGCAGTACTTC

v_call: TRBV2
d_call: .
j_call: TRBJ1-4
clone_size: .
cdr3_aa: CASSEAGVTTNEKLFF
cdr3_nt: TGTGCCAGCAGTGAAGCAGGGGTCACAACTAATGAAAAACTGTTTTTT

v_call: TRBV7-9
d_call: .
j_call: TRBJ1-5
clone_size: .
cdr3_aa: CASSFSRRSQHF
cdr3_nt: TGTGCCAGCAGCTTTTCCCGCAGATCCCAGCATTTT

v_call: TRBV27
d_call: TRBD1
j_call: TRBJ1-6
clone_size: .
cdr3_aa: CASSQTGWASYNSPLHF
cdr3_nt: TGTGCCAGCAGTCAGACAGGGTGGGCCTCCTATAATTCACCCCTCCACTTT

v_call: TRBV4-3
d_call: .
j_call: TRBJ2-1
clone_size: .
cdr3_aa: CASSQDRGDNNEQFF
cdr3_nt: TGCGCCAGCAGCCAAGACCGCGGGGACAACAATGAGCAGTTCTTC

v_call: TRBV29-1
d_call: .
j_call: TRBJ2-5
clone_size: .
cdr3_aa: CSVGTASLETQYF
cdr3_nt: TGCAGCGTTGGAACTGCCAGTTTAGAGACCCAGTACTTC

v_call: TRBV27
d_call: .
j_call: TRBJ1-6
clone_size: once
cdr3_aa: CASSFNGASYNSPLHF
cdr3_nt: TGTGCCAGCAGTTTTAACGGGGCGTCCTATAATTCACCCCTCCACTTT

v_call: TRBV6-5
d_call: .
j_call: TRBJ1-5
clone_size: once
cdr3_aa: CASSQQGYNQPQHF
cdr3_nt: TGTGCCAGCAGTCAACAGGGTTATAATCAGCCCCAGCATTTT

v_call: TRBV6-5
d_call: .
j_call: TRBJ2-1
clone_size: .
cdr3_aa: CASSYSDSNNEQFF
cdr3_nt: TGTGCCAGCAGTTACTCGGACTCCAACAATGAGCAGTTCTTC

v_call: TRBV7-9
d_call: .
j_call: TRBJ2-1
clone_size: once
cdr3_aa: CASSLVTGSNEQFF
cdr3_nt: TGTGCCAGCAGCTTAGTTACGGGTTCCAATGAGCAGTTCTTC

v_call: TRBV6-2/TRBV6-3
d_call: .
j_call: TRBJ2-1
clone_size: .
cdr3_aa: CASSSRSGSYNEQFF
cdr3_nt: TGTGCCAGCAGTTCCCGTAGCGGCTCCTACAATGAGCAGTTCTTC

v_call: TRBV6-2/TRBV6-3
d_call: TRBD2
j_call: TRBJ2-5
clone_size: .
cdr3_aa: CASSYSTSGGNQETQYF
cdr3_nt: TGTGCCAGCAGTTACTCGACGAGCGGGGGTAACCAAGAGACCCAGTACTTC

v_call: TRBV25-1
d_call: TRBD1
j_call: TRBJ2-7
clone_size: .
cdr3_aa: CASLPGQAPYEQYF
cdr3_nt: TGTGCCAGCTTGCCGGGACAGGCCCCATACGAGCAGTACTTC

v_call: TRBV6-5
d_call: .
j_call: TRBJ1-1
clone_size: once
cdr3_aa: CASSESRGGTNTEAFF
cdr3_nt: TGTGCCAGCAGTGAGTCGAGGGGAGGAACAAACACTGAAGCTTTCTTT

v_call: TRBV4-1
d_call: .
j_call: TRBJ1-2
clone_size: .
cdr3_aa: CASSQELNYGYTF
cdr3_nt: TGCGCCAGCAGCCAAGAGCTTAACTATGGCTACACCTTC

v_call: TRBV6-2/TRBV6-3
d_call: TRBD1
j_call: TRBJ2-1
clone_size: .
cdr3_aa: CASSYSAGGEQCF
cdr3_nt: TGTGCCAGCAGTTACTCGGCAGGGGGCGAGCAGTGCTTC

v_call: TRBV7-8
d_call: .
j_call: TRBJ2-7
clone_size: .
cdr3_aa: CACSKEQAYEQYF
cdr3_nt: TGTGCCTGCAGCAAAGAACAGGCCTACGAGCAGTACTTC

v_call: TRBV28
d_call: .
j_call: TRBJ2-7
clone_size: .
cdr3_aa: CASSLGQGPYEQYF
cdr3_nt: TGTGCCAGCAGTTTAGGGCAGGGTCCCTACGAGCAGTACTTC

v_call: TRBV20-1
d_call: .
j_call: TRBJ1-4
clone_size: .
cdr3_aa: CSARDIGRPNEKLFF
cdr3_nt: TGCAGTGCTAGAGATATTGGACGTCCAAATGAAAAACTGTTTTTT

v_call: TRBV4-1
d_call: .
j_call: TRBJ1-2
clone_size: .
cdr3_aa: CASSRGKGVPPSNYGYTF
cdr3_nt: TGCGCCAGCAGCCGCGGTAAAGGGGTACCGCCCTCTAACTATGGCTACACCTTC

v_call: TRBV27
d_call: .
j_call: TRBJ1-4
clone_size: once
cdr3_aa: CASGDGPNEKLFF
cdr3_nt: TGTGCCAGCGGGGACGGACCTAATGAAAAACTGTTTTTT

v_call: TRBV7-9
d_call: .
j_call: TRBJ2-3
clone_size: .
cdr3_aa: CASSPIGGYTDTQYF
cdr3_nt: TGTGCCAGCAGCCCGATAGGAGGGTACACAGATACGCAGTATTTT

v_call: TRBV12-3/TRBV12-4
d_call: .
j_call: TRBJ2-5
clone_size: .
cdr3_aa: CASTSGAGETQYF
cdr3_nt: TGTGCCAGCACCTCGGGCGCGGGAGAGACCCAGTACTTC

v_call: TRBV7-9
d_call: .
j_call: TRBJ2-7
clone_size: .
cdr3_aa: CASSSGSPNEQYF
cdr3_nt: TGTGCCAGCAGCTCCGGGTCTCCTAACGAGCAGTACTTC

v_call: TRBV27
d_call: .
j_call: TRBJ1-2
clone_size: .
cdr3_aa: CASSLRGADGYTF
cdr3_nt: TGTGCCAGCAGTTTAAGAGGGGCGGATGGCTACACCTTC

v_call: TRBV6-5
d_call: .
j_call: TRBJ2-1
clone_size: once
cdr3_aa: CASSYGGGGSLYNEQFF
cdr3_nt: TGTGCCAGCAGTTACGGGGGCGGGGGATCCCTTTACAATGAGCAGTTCTTC

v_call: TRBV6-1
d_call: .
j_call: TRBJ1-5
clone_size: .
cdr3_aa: CASSVQGSRQPQHF
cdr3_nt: TGTGCCAGCAGTGTCCAGGGGTCAAGACAGCCCCAGCATTTT

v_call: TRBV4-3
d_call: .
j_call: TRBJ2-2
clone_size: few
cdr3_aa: CASSQDPPPTELFF
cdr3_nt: TGCGCCAGCAGCCAAGACCCCCCGCCCACAGAGCTGTTTTTT

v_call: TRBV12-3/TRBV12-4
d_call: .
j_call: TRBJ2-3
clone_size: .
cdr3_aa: CASSFSTDTQYF
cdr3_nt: TGTGCCAGCAGTTTTAGCACAGATACGCAGTATTTT

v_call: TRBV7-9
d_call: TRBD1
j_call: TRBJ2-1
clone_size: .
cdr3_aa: CASSTGYNEQFF
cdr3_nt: TGTGCCAGTTCGACAGGGTACAATGAGCAGTTCTTC

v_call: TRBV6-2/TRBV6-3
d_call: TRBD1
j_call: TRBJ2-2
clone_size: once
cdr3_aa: CASRKRDRGLTGELFF
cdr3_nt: TGTGCCAGCAGGAAACGGGACAGGGGGCTCACCGGGGAGCTGTTTTTT

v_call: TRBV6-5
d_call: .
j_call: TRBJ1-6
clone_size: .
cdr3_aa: CASSYRPLSWGNSPLHF
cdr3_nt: TGTGCCAGCAGTTACCGTCCCCTTTCATGGGGGAATTCACCCCTCCACTTT

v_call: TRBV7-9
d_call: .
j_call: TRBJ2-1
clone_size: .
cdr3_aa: CAREGGPNNEQFF
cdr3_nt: TGTGCCAGAGAAGGGGGGCCAAACAATGAGCAGTTCTTC

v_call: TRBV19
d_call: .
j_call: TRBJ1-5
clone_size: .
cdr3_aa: CASSHQGSQPQHF
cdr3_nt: TGTGCCAGTAGTCATCAGGGGTCTCAGCCCCAGCATTTT

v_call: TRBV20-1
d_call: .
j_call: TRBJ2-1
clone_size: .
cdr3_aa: CSGLGLILNNEQFF
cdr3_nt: TGCAGTGGACTCGGACTAATCCTGAACAATGAGCAGTTCTTC

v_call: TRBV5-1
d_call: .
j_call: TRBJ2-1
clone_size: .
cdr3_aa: CASSLASGGQAGF
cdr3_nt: TGCGCCAGCAGCTTGGCCTCGGGGGGACAGGCGGGCTTC

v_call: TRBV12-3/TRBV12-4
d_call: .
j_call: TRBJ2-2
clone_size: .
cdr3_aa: CASSLSRTLNTGELFF
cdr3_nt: TGTGCCAGCAGTTTAAGTAGGACACTGAACACCGGGGAGCTGTTTTTT